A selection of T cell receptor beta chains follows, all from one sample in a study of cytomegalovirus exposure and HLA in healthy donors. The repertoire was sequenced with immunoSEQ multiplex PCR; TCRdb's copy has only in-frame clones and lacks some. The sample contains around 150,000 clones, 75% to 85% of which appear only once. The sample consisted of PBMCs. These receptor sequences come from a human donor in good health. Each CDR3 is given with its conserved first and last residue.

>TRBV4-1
CASSQATGFSGNTIYF
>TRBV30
CAWSVLLGAGYEQYF
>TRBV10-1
CASQEGTSRCEQYF
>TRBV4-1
CASSQRAGVVDTQYF
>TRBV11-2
CASSYSGLSYNEQFF
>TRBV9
CASSATGTRDYEQYF
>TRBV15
CATSRVVGTAAIYEQYF
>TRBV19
CASSVLAGALFF
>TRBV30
CAWSVLQGDGYTF
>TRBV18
CASSPGMPNEKLFF
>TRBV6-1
CASSPSGTYEQYF
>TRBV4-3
CASSQETSGGQETQYF
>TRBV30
CAWTGARALGTEAFF
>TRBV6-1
CASIGTGNYEQYF
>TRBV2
CASSESPTRDEQYF